This record concerns one TCR beta chain sequence. It was with a sample-barcoded 5' primer and a J-beta primer mix that a second PCR of roughly 7 to 12 cycles was run. TCRdb passed the 5' RACE reads through MiXCR, listing each CDR3 protein once. The sample includes over a million distinct CDR3 sequences, 25% of them seen just once. The sample comes from a study of blood T cells in healthy people across ages. This CDR3 spans 17 amino acids. J lost 4 bases, V lost 1 base, and 11 bases had no gene match. Per germline, CDR1 SGHDT and CDR2 YYEEEE. These data are also associated with another study on T cells of mothers and their children.

The J gene is TRBJ2-1, the V gene TRBV5-6, with 7 bases lining up with TRBD2. The origin of this receptor is a girl between 2 and 10 years old in good health. The specimen sequenced was blood. CDR3 sequence reads: CASSLSIGRGGYNEQFF. The DNA of the CDR3 is TGTGCCAGCAGCTTGTCCATCGGGCGGGGAGGGTACAATGAGCAGTTCTTC.